Shown below are 23 T cell receptor beta chains from a single sample sequenced in a study of blood T cell repertoires in COVID-19. This table comes from immunoSEQ multiplex PCR, and its TCRdb copy is limited to in-frame clones, with some not included. The top ten clones hold around 9.9% of a sample with approximately 260,000 clones, approximately 80% of them seen once. Sequenced material: peripheral blood. These TCRs come from a woman over 75 with acute or convalescent COVID-19.

The chain combines TRBV23-1 with TRBJ1-6, with a weak D call TRBD1 (6 bases). TRBV23-1 is classed as an ORF, of uncertain function. V was pared by 4 bases and J by 9 bases, with 16 bases between. The CDR3 sequence is 15 residues long. The CDR3 reads CASSPLRQGISPLHF. The CDR3 nucleotides are TGCGCCAGCAGTCCGCTGAGGCAGGGGATTTCACCCCTCCACTTT.

The chain recombines TRBV4-1 with TRBJ1-4; the D is unclear. CDR3 length: 16 amino acids. The V gene's germline CDR1 is MGHRA and CDR2 YSYEKL. V was clipped by 0 bases and J by 5 bases, with 13 bases between them. CDR3 region: CASSQDWGGINEKLFF. CDR3 bases: TGCGCCAGCAGCCAAGACTGGGGAGGGATCAATGAAAAACTGTTTTTT.

V gene TRBV19 combines with J gene TRBJ1-2; 7 bases match TRBD1. The length of the CDR3 is 14 residues. Germline V lookup: CDR1 LNHDA, CDR2 SQIVND (reference sequence). With 5 bases clipped from V and 5 bases from J, the junction kept 8 bases outside the gene matches. The CDR3 here is CASSRGGERYGYTF. The DNA for the CDR3 is TGTGCCAGTAGTCGAGGGGGCGAAAGATATGGCTACACCTTC.

The genes are TRBV3-1 (or the pseudogene TRBV3-2) and TRBJ1-2, with D tentatively TRBD1 (5 bases). Germline V CDR1 and CDR2: LGHDT, YNNKEL (reference sequence). The CDR3 totals 13 residues. V was shortened by 6 bases and J by 8 bases, with 16 bases between the two germline ends. CDR3 region: CASSLRGSNGYTF. Here the CDR3 DNA reads TGTGCCAGCAGTCTACGGGGGAGCAACGGCTACACCTTC.

The CDR3 loop is CASNRGEAANTEAFF. CDR3 nucleotide sequence: TGTGCCAGCAACCGGGGAGAGGCCGCGAACACTGAAGCTTTCTTT. V is TRBV28 and J is TRBJ1-1; D is unresolved. Germline values: CDR1 MDHEN, CDR2 SYDVKM. CDR3 length equals 15 residues. Deletions cut 7 bases from V and 1 base from J, with 16 bases between.

The chain employs TRBV3-1 (or the pseudogene TRBV3-2) and TRBJ2-7; 7 bases line up with TRBD1. CDR1 LGHDT and CDR2 YNNKEL come from the germline V gene (reference sequence). The CDR3 consists of 13 residues. The junction had 4 bases not matched to a gene; V was cut back by 6 bases and J by 2 bases. The CDR3 loop reads CASSRQGPYEQYF. The CDR3, as DNA: TGTGCCAGCAGTCGACAGGGACCCTACGAGCAGTACTTC.

The rearrangement links TRBV6-5 to TRBJ2-2; D might be TRBD1 (5 bases). Germline V gives CDR1 MNHEY, CDR2 SVGAGI. Deletions cut 4 bases from V and 5 bases from J, with 8 bases between. The CDR3 is 13 residues long. The CDR3 spells CASSSRVTGELFF. CDR3 in DNA: TGTGCCAGCAGTTCCAGGGTGACCGGGGAGCTGTTTTTT.

The V gene is TRBV6-1, the J gene TRBJ2-4; possible D gene TRBD2, 7 bases. Trimming cost V 1 base and J 8 bases, with 12 bases left between them. This CDR3 contains 14 residues. Germline lookup yields CDR1 MNHNS and CDR2 SASEGT. In nucleotides, the CDR3 is TGTGCCAGCAGTGAAGGGGGGGGGCCGGACATTCAGTACTTC. Protein: CASSEGGGPDIQYF.

This chain connects TRBV28 to TRBJ2-2; TRBD2 matches 13 bases. Germline V CDR1 and CDR2: MDHEN, SYDVKM. The CDR3 length is 16 residues. The trim removed 5 bases at V and 6 bases at J, leaving 6 bases unmatched. This CDR3 is CASSGPGLAGSGELFF. The CDR3 DNA follows: TGTGCCAGCAGTGGACCGGGACTAGCGGGGTCCGGGGAGCTGTTTTTT.

The V call is TRBV27, the J call TRBJ1-5; 8 bases match TRBD1. V was pared by 6 bases and J by 4 bases, with 11 bases of the junction left unmatched. In germline, CDR1 is MNHEY, CDR2 SMNVEV (reference sequence). The CDR3 sequence is 16 residues long. CDR3 sequence (DNA): TGTGCCAGCAGCTTCACCGGGACAGGATTTAATCAGCCCCAGCATTTT. Translated: CASSFTGTGFNQPQHF.

The V call is TRBV27, the J call TRBJ2-3; possible D gene TRBD2, 7 bases. The V end lost 6 bases, the J end lost 0 bases, and 13 bases lay between the germline ends. The CDR3 is 15 amino acids. Germline values: CDR1 MNHEY, CDR2 SMNVEV (reference sequence). CDR3 residues: CASSLGGGSTDTQYF. In DNA form, the CDR3 reads TGTGCCAGCAGCCTTGGGGGGGGCAGCACAGATACGCAGTATTTT.

The V and J genes are TRBV11-2 and TRBJ2-7, with TRBD2 as a possible D gene (6 bases). Germline CDR1 and CDR2: SGHAT and FQNNGV. The CDR3 loop spans 13 amino acids. The CDR3 coding sequence is TGTGCAAGTAGGAGGGGCCCCACCTACGAGCAGTACTTC. Translation gives CASRRGPTYEQYF.

Comment on this clone: Different DNA sequences within this sample yield the same CDR3. The chain links TRBV19 to TRBJ1-5, with a weak D call TRBD1 (5 bases). Germline V gene sequence: CDR1 LNHDA, CDR2 SQIVND (reference sequence). Trimming took 3 bases from V and 3 from J, leaving 9 bases between them. CDR3 length equals 14 residues. The CDR3 protein is CASSIQGNNQPQHF. The CDR3 bases are TGTGCCAGTAGTATTCAGGGAAACAATCAGCCCCAGCATTTT.

Comments on this clone: The same CDR3 also results from other DNA sequences found in this sample. This rearrangement joins TRBV7-9 to TRBJ2-1; 12 nucleotides agree with TRBD2. With 4 bases clipped from V and 9 bases from J, the junction kept 4 bases outside the gene matches. The CDR3 loop spans 14 amino acids. CDR1 and CDR2 from the germline V gene are SEHNR and FQNEAQ (reference sequence). CDR3 nucleotides: TGTGCCAGCAGCTCTAGCGGGGGGGCGGGTGAGCAGTTCTTC. It yields the protein CASSSSGGAGEQFF.

The chain is built from TRBV7-8 and TRBJ1-4; 7 bases are shared with TRBD1. CDR1 and CDR2 from the germline V gene are SGHVS and FQNEAQ. After removal of 2 bases from V and 8 bases from J, the junction contained 11 bases not matched to a gene. The CDR3 sequence is 16 residues long. Here the CDR3 reads CASSLYPGAGGEKLFF. The CDR3 DNA reads as TGTGCCAGCAGCTTATATCCCGGGGCAGGGGGAGAAAAACTGTTTTTT.

The rearrangement uses TRBV10-2 and TRBJ2-1, with a weak D call TRBD2 (6 bases). The CDR3 is 13 residues long. With 10 bases removed from V and 4 bases from J, the gap between germline ends came to 14 bases. Germline V gene lookup returns CDR1 WSHSY and CDR2 SAAADI. In DNA, the CDR3 is TGCGCCACCCGGGGGTTGCCTTACAATGAGCAGTTCTTC. Encoded protein: CATRGLPYNEQFF.

This clone was counted a single time. The chain recombines TRBV4-2 with TRBJ2-4; TRBD1 might be the D (5 bases). Germline CDR1 LGHNA, CDR2 YNFKEQ. The CDR3 has 13 amino acids. Trimming pared 4 bases from V and 7 bases from J, leaving 11 bases between. The DNA for the CDR3 is TGTGCCAGCAGCCTGGGCAGGGTGAACATTCAGTACTTC. It is translated as CASSLGRVNIQYF.

CDR3 nucleotides: TGTGCCAGCAGTCTTCTCGGACAGGGGAACTATGGCTACACCTTC. This sequence encodes CASSLLGQGNYGYTF. The chain links TRBV27 to TRBJ1-2, with 9 bases lining up with TRBD1. With V trimmed by 5 bases and J by 2 bases, 6 bases remained unmatched. Germline CDR1 is MNHEY and CDR2 is SMNVEV (reference sequence). The CDR3 spans 15 residues.

The rearrangement uses TRBV14 and TRBJ2-1; 9 bases match TRBD2. The CDR3 sequence is 15 residues long. The germline gives CDR1 SGHDN, CDR2 FVKESK. The trim removed 4 bases at V and 8 bases at J, leaving 9 bases unmatched. In DNA form, the CDR3 reads TGTGCCAGCAGCCTGAATAGCGGGGGATTTTATGAGCAGTTCTTC. Residues: CASSLNSGGFYEQFF. The complete variable domain, with remaining parts taken from reference TRBV14 and TRBJ2-1, reads EAGVTQFPSHSVIEKGQTVTLRCDPISGHDNLYWYRRVMGKEIKFLLHFVKESKQDESGMPNNRFLAERTGGTYSTLKVQPAELEDSGVYFCASSLNSGGFYEQFFGPGTRLTVL.

The chain has TRBV30 and TRBJ2-7; no clear D gene. Deletions cut 1 base from V and 12 bases from J, with 13 bases between. The CDR3 is made up of 11 amino acids. Germline V gene sequence: CDR1 GTSNPN, CDR2 SVGIG (reference sequence). The CDR3, as DNA: TGTGCCTGGAGTGGGAGCGCGGCGGCGTACTTC. Protein sequence: CAWSGSAAAYF.

The chain uses TRBV9 and TRBJ1-5; 7 nucleotides agree with TRBD1. J gave up 6 bases and V 3 bases, and 12 bases lay outside the gene matches. Germline CDR1 is SGDLS and CDR2 is YYNGEE. CDR3 length equals 16 residues. The CDR3, as DNA: TGTGCCAGCAGCGCGCGAACAGGGGACCGACTTCAGCCCCAGCATTTT. This gives the protein CASSARTGDRLQPQHF.

The V gene is TRBV9, the J gene TRBJ2-3; 9 bases are a match to TRBD2. J gave up 0 bases and V 2 bases, and 4 bases lay outside the gene matches. The CDR3 spans 16 residues. CDR1 SGDLS and CDR2 YYNGEE come from the germline V gene. The CDR3 sequence: CASSVTSGSSTDTQYF. The DNA of the CDR3 is TGTGCCAGCAGCGTGACTAGCGGCTCTAGCACAGATACGCAGTATTTT.

The rearrangement uses TRBV6-6 and TRBJ2-1; D is perhaps TRBD1 (6 bases). The CDR3 runs 14 residues. Germline V gene sequence: CDR1 MNHNY, CDR2 SVGAGI (reference sequence). Trimming removed 8 bases from V and 5 bases from J, with 16 bases in between. The CDR3 DNA reads TGTGCCAGCGGGGGCTCACTAAGAAACAATGAGCAGTTCTTC. Protein: CASGGSLRNNEQFF.